The 20 T cell receptor beta chains below all came from one sample that was sequenced in a study of beta chain features in type 1 diabetes. Expressed TCRB transcripts were sequenced because the isolated RNA had all been reverse transcribed beforehand. Only in-frame clones appear in the TCRdb table, and some are missing; sequencing was by immunoSEQ multiplex PCR. Here the sample spans 350,000 or so clones, roughly 21% being singletons. The sequencing input was naive CD4+ T cells from blood. The source is a woman between 18 and 29 years old in good health.

Note on this clone: The same CDR3 is also encoded by other DNA sequences in this sample. The genes are TRBV6-5 and TRBJ2-7; D may be TRBD2 (6 bases). This CDR3 has 14 amino acids. The V gene lost 0 bases and the J gene lost 2 bases, with 8 bases spanning the gap. CDR1 and CDR2 (germline): MNHEY, SVGAGI. CDR3 in DNA: TGTGCCAGCAGTTACTCGGGGGGAACCTACGAGCAGTACTTC. Amino acids: CASSYSGGTYEQYF.

The chain employs TRBV9 and TRBJ2-5, with no clear D. Germline-derived CDR1 and CDR2 are SGDLS and YYNGEE. V was pared by 4 bases and J by 1 base, with 17 bases between. This CDR3 is built from 16 residues. For the CDR3, the DNA is TGTGCCAGCAGCACCGCTGGGCAGACCTTCCAAGAGACCCAGTACTTC. Translation gives CASSTAGQTFQETQYF.

The chain couples TRBV18 to TRBJ1-2; weak D call: TRBD1 (6 bases). The CDR3 covers 14 residues. V was cut by 3 bases and J by 4 bases, with 12 bases left in between. Germline assignment: CDR1 KGHSH and CDR2 LQKENI. The CDR3 DNA reads TGTGCCAGCTCACCCCCGGACAGCCGCTATGGCTACACCTTC. Its protein is CASSPPDSRYGYTF. The whole variable domain, remainder taken from reference TRBV18 and TRBJ1-2, is NAGVMQNPRHLVRRRGQEARLRCSPMKGHSHVYWYRQLPEEGLKFMVYLQKENIIDESGMPKERFSAEFPKEGPSILRIQQVVRGDSAAYFCASSPPDSRYGYTFGSGTRLTVV.

The chain has TRBV5-4 and TRBJ2-1; TRBD2 aligns across 10 bases. V dropped 3 bases and J dropped 0; count of bases not matched to a gene: 6. Germline V gene lookup returns CDR1 SGHNT and CDR2 YYREEE (reference sequence). The CDR3 covers 17 residues. This CDR3 reads CASSSGLAYSSYNEQFF. CDR3 sequence (DNA): TGTGCCAGCAGCTCGGGACTAGCGTACAGCTCCTACAATGAGCAGTTCTTC.

This chain uses TRBV4-1 with TRBJ2-2; D perhaps matches TRBD2 (6 bases). The germline gives CDR1 MGHRA, CDR2 YSYEKL. The CDR3 sequence is 15 residues long. V dropped 2 bases and J dropped 6 bases, with 13 bases sitting between them. Here the CDR3 reads CASSQPTSRSGELFF. The DNA of the CDR3 is TGCGCCAGCAGCCAACCGACTAGTCGGTCCGGGGAGCTGTTTTTT.

The sample holds a few counts of this clone. The V and J genes are TRBV12-5 and TRBJ2-2, with D unclear. Trimming pared 3 bases from V and 1 base from J, leaving 3 bases between. Germline V gene data show CDR1 as LGHNT and CDR2 as FRNRAP. There are 13 residues in the CDR3. The chain's CDR3 is CASGFKNTGELFF. The CDR3 coding sequence is TGTGCTAGTGGTTTCAAGAACACCGGGGAGCTGTTTTTT.

This sequence joins TRBV11-3 and TRBJ2-5; 8 nucleotides match TRBD2. Trimming took 6 bases from V and 5 from J; bases not matched to a gene: 11. Germline CDR1 and CDR2: SGHNT and YENEEA. This CDR3 has 15 amino acids. This chain's CDR3 is CASREREWQEETQYF. The CDR3 DNA is TGTGCCAGCAGGGAGCGGGAGTGGCAGGAGGAGACCCAGTACTTC.

This clone came up a few times. The CDR3 is CAWSVWLGSSYEQYF. CDR3 in DNA: TGTGCCTGGAGCGTCTGGCTGGGGAGCTCCTACGAGCAGTACTTC. This chain uses TRBV30 with TRBJ2-7; perhaps TRBD2 as D (5 bases). The V end lost 3 bases, the J end lost 0 bases, and 15 bases lay between the germline ends. Germline V gives CDR1 GTSNPN, CDR2 SVGIG (reference sequence). The CDR3 runs to 15 residues.

This clone was detected only a few times. J is TRBJ2-1 and V is TRBV5-4, with 13 bases that match TRBD2. Germline assignment: CDR1 SGHNT and CDR2 YYREEE (reference sequence). CDR3 size: 16 residues. Trimming took 5 bases from V and 7 from J; bases not matched to a gene: 9. This chain's CDR3 is CASRPPGLAGRNEQFF. In nucleotides, the CDR3 is TGTGCCAGCAGGCCTCCGGGACTAGCGGGGAGGAATGAGCAGTTCTTC. Filled out from reference TRBV5-4 and TRBJ2-1, the complete variable domain reads ETGVTQSPTHLIKTRGQQVTLRCSSQSGHNTVSWYQQALGQGPQFIFQYYREEENGRGNFPPRFSGLQFPNYSSELNVNALELDDSALYLCASRPPGLAGRNEQFFGPGTRLTVL.

The chain uses TRBV7-2 and TRBJ2-1, with 7 bases that match TRBD1. Losses at the gene ends were 3 bases for V and 7 bases for J; bases not matched to a gene: 6. Germline loops: CDR1 SGHTA, CDR2 FQGNSA. This CDR3 region has 14 residues. This CDR3 reads CASSFDRVLNEQFF. CDR3 sequence (DNA): TGTGCCAGCAGCTTCGACAGGGTTCTAAATGAGCAGTTCTTC.

This clone was picked up a small number of times. Different DNA sequences within this sample yield the same CDR3. The chain has TRBV5-1 and TRBJ2-3; the match to TRBD2 covers 10 bases. Germline V gene sequence: CDR1 SGHRS, CDR2 YFSETQ. Unmatched junction bases numbered 0, after V lost 0 bases and J lost 5 bases. The CDR3 extends over 14 amino acids. The CDR3 sequence is CASSLGLAGDTQYF. CDR3 sequence (DNA): TGCGCCAGCAGCTTGGGACTAGCGGGAGATACGCAGTATTTT.

The chain is built from TRBV5-1 and TRBJ2-1, with D perhaps matching TRBD2 (5 bases). The germline gives CDR1 SGHRS, CDR2 YFSETQ. Trimming took off 5 bases at V and 0 bases at J, with 12 bases between the two ends. The CDR3 has 15 amino acids. The CDR3 bases are TGCGCCAGCAGACCTGCGGGCAGCTCCTACAATGAGCAGTTCTTC. It translates to CASRPAGSSYNEQFF.

There are a few counts of this clone. The chain carries TRBV5-1 and TRBJ2-7, with 8 bases aligning to TRBD1. Unmatched junction bases numbered 7, after V lost 5 bases and J lost 0 bases. The CDR3 has 15 residues. The germline V gene encodes CDR1 SGHRS and CDR2 YFSETQ. CDR3 DNA sequence: TGCGCCAGCAGGCCAAGGACAGGGAACTCCTACGAGCAGTACTTC. It specifies CASRPRTGNSYEQYF.

The chain employs TRBV19 and TRBJ1-1, with TRBD1 as a possible D gene (6 bases). CDR1 and CDR2 from the germline V gene are LNHDA and SQIVND (reference sequence). Trimming shortened V by 4 bases and J by 1 base, and 10 bases separated the two germline ends. This CDR3 comprises 14 residues. The DNA for the CDR3 is TGTGCCAGTAGTACCGACAGGCCGAACACTGAAGCTTTCTTT. This codes for CASSTDRPNTEAFF.

This clone turned up a few times. V is TRBV5-6 and J is TRBJ1-2; D is undetermined. V lost 5 bases to trimming and J lost 3 bases, with 5 bases between them. The CDR3 is 11 amino acids. Per the germline V gene, CDR1 is SGHDT and CDR2 is YYEEEE. The CDR3: CASRRDYGYTF. The CDR3 coding sequence is TGTGCCAGCAGACGAGACTATGGCTACACCTTC. Full variable domain (missing parts from reference TRBV5-6 and TRBJ1-2): DAGVTQSPTHLIKTRGQQVTLRCSPKSGHDTVSWYQQALGQGPQFIFQYYEEEERQRGNFPDRFSGHQFPNYSSELNVNALLLGDSALYLCASRRDYGYTFGSGTRLTVV.

The V and J genes are TRBV5-1 and TRBJ2-3, with a possible D match to TRBD1 (5 bases). CDR3 length: 15 amino acids. V was shortened by 0 bases and J by 0 bases, with 8 bases between the two germline ends. Per the germline V gene, CDR1 is SGHRS and CDR2 is YFSETQ. The DNA for the CDR3 is TGCGCCAGCAGCTTGGAACAGGCTAGCACAGATACGCAGTATTTT. Its translation is CASSLEQASTDTQYF.

This chain uses TRBV7-5 with TRBJ1-2. TRBV7-5 is assigned pseudogene status. The CDR3 loop spans 12 amino acids. The CDR3 region has the DNA TGTGCCAGCAGCCAAGGGAGGGGCGGCTACACCTTC. Its protein is CASSQGRGGYTF.

The chain joins TRBV5-1 to TRBJ2-5, with D possibly TRBD1 on 5 matching bases. This CDR3 has 15 amino acids. From germline, CDR1 is SGHRS and CDR2 YFSETQ. V lost 0 bases to trimming and J lost 4 bases, with 13 bases between them. The CDR3 loop is CASSLEIRQGETQYF. In nucleotides, the CDR3 is TGCGCCAGCAGCTTGGAGATCCGCCAGGGAGAGACCCAGTACTTC.

This chain's CDR3 is CAGRGGVSTDTQYF. In nucleotides, the CDR3 is TGTGCCGGTCGAGGGGGCGTCTCCACAGATACGCAGTATTTT. V usage is TRBV30 and J usage is TRBJ2-3; 7 bases agree with TRBD1. The V and J ends lost 8 bases and 2 bases, in that order; junction bases with no gene match: 10. Germline V gene lookup returns CDR1 GTSNPN and CDR2 SVGIG (reference sequence). The CDR3 covers 14 residues.

This clone showed up just a few times. V gene TRBV4-3 combines with J gene TRBJ2-3; 10 nucleotides line up with TRBD2. V shed 0 bases, J shed 1 base, and the junction held 7 bases outside the gene matches. CDR1 is LGHNA and CDR2 is YSLEER in the germline V gene. The CDR3 spans 18 residues. The CDR3 spells CASSQDRGTSGGTDTQYF. The CDR3 region has the DNA TGCGCCAGCAGCCAAGATCGTGGAACTAGCGGGGGCACAGATACGCAGTATTTT.